Sequencing of this T cell receptor (beta chain) was carried out in a study of regulatory T cells in long-lasting Graves disease. Through Arm-PCR of CDR3 regions and iRepertoire HTBI primers, TCR beta libraries were built. TCRdb processed the multiplex PCR reads anew with MiXCR; each CDR3 protein has one entry. The sample shows over 500,000 distinct CDR3 sequences, 15% to 20% of them seen only once. The time point here: newly diagnosed GD, antithyroid drugs for less than 3 months. From PBMCs, RNA was extracted and then used to make the TCR library. The germline V gene encodes CDR1 MRHNA and CDR2 SNTAGT. Trimming stripped 2 bases from V and 0 bases from J, with 17 bases between. This CDR3 has 18 amino acids. The sample also formed part of further work on T cells in Graves' hyperthyroidism and ophthalmopathy.

The material was peripheral blood mononuclear cells (PBMCs), obtained at new diagnosis, from a patient treated with antithyroid drugs. The rearrangement links TRBV6-4 to TRBJ2-4; D possibly corresponds to TRBD2 (7 bases). This receptor was identified in a man aged 18-30 years with Graves disease. CDR3 protein: CASSDPPGAGVAKNIQYF. The CDR3 DNA sequence: TGTGCCAGCAGTGACCCTCCGGGGGCGGGAGTAGCCAAAAACATTCAGTACTTC.